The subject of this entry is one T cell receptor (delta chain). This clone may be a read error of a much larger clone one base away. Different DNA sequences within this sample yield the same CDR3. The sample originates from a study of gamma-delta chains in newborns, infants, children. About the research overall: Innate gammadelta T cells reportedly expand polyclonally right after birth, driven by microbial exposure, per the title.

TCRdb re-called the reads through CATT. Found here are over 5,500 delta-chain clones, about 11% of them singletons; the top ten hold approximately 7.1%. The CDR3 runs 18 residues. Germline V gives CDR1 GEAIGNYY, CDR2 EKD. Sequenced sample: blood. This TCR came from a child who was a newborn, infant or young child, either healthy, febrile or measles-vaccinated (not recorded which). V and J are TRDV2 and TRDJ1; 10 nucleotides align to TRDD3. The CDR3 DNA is TGTGCCTGCGACACCTTACCGGGGGATACGCTGTACACCGATAAACTCATCTTT. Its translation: CACDTLPGDTLYTDKLIF.